The rows below give T cell receptor beta chains drawn from one sample of a study of somatic mutations in cytotoxic T cells in rheumatoid arthritis. TCRdb's table, derived via immunoSEQ multiplex PCR, lists solely in-frame clones and lacks some. The sample holds approximately 5,200 clones, roughly four fifths seen once. The source material was CD8+ T cells sorted from blood. These receptors came from a woman in her 50s with rheumatoid arthritis. Both conserved end residues are part of each CDR3. The D gene is left open where the match is weak. For some rows the clone size is stated as once, few or many, or as a class when expanded; others skip it.

.	.	TRBV5-6	TRBJ1-1	CASSFYPQGTNTEAFF	TGTGCCAGCAGCTTCTACCCACAGGGAACGAACACTGAAGCTTTCTTT
TRBD1	.	TRBV6-1	TRBJ1-1	CATRQGENTEAFF	TGTGCCACTCGACAGGGAGAGAACACTGAAGCTTTCTTT
TRBD1	once	TRBV19	TRBJ1-1	CATRQGTLNMNTEAFF	TGTGCCACAAGACAGGGCACACTTAACATGAACACTGAAGCTTTCTTT
.	.	TRBV27	TRBJ2-6	CASSFISGANVLTF	TGTGCCAGCAGTTTCATTTCTGGGGCCAACGTCCTGACTTTC
TRBD2	once	TRBV4-2	TRBJ2-1	CASSSTGTSSYNEQFF	TGTGCCAGCAGCTCCACCGGGACTAGTTCCTACAATGAGCAGTTCTTC
.	.	TRBV19	TRBJ2-1	CASSSMQGYNEQFF	TGTGCCAGTAGTTCGATGCAGGGCTACAATGAGCAGTTCTTC
.	.	TRBV15	TRBJ1-2	CATSREVAGTNYGYTF	TGTGCCACCAGCAGAGAAGTGGCAGGGACTAACTATGGCTACACCTTC
.	.	TRBV7-9	TRBJ2-7	CASSHSLGSYYEQYF	TGTGCCAGCAGCCATAGCCTAGGCAGCTACTACGAGCAGTACTTC
TRBD2	.	TRBV9	TRBJ2-7	CASSSGISGEQYF	TGTGCCAGCAGCAGCGGGATATCGGGCGAGCAGTACTTC
TRBD1	.	TRBV28	TRBJ2-7	CASSFRDRETYEQYF	TGTGCCAGCAGTTTCCGGGACAGGGAAACCTACGAGCAGTACTTC
.	.	TRBV6-5	TRBJ1-1	CASRLTGLNTEAFF	TGTGCCAGCAGGCTAACAGGGCTGAACACTGAAGCTTTCTTT
.	.	TRBV11-2	TRBJ1-5	CASSHYNNQPQHF	TGTGCCAGCAGCCATTACAACAATCAGCCCCAGCATTTT
.	.	TRBV12-5	TRBJ1-1	CASGPGSRLTEAFF	TGTGCTAGTGGTCCGGGGAGCCGTTTAACCGAAGCTTTCTTT
TRBD2	once	TRBV9	TRBJ2-1	CASSVEAGAGYNEQFF	TGTGCCAGCAGCGTAGAGGCGGGAGCTGGCTACAATGAGCAGTTCTTC
.	.	TRBV28	TRBJ1-1	CASHLRSEAFF	TGTGCCAGCCACTTGAGGTCTGAAGCTTTCTTT
TRBD1	.	TRBV9	TRBJ1-1	CASSVGTGGTEAFF	TGTGCCAGCAGCGTAGGGACAGGGGGCACTGAAGCTTTCTTT
.	.	TRBV7-2	TRBJ1-5	CASSSGDVSNQPQHF	TGTGCCAGCAGCTCAGGGGATGTCAGCAATCAGCCCCAGCATTTT
TRBD1	.	TRBV7-3	TRBJ2-2	CASSYRTGGHAGELFF	TGTGCCAGCAGCTACCGGACAGGGGGCCACGCCGGGGAGCTGTTTTTT
.	.	TRBV11-2	TRBJ2-6	CASSLMTAGANVLTF	TGTGCCAGCAGCTTAATGACAGCTGGGGCCAACGTCCTGACTTTC
TRBD1	.	TRBV19	TRBJ1-4	CASSTGPQGDFEKLFF	TGTGCCAGTAGTACTGGACCCCAGGGGGATTTTGAAAAACTGTTTTTT
.	once	TRBV5-5	TRBJ2-6	CASSTQKGGANVLTF	TGTGCCAGCAGCACACAAAAGGGGGGGGCCAACGTCCTGACTTTC
.	once	TRBV27	TRBJ2-3	CASSLVSLATDTQYF	TGTGCCAGCAGTTTAGTTAGTCTAGCAACAGATACGCAGTATTTT
.	.	TRBV7-6	TRBJ2-3	CASSLSQDTDTQYF	TGTGCCAGCAGCTTATCTCAGGACACAGATACGCAGTATTTT
TRBD1	.	TRBV5-4	TRBJ2-7	CASSRQGDPYEQYF	TGTGCCAGCAGCCGACAGGGTGACCCCTACGAGCAGTACTTC
.	.	TRBV19	TRBJ2-1	CASAELTVGYNEQFF	TGTGCCAGTGCGGAATTGACAGTAGGCTACAATGAGCAGTTCTTC
TRBD1	.	TRBV2	TRBJ1-6	CASRQGSSPLHF	TGTGCCAGCAGACAGGGGAGTTCACCCCTCCACTTT
TRBD2	.	TRBV19	TRBJ2-1	CASSGLAYNEQFF	TGTGCCAGTTCGGGACTAGCGTACAATGAGCAGTTCTTC
TRBD1	.	TRBV6-6	TRBJ2-1	CASSYSGQGAANEQFF	TGTGCCAGCAGTTACTCAGGACAGGGGGCTGCTAATGAGCAGTTCTTC
.	.	TRBV11-3	TRBJ2-2	CASTSSTGELFF	TGTGCCAGCACCTCGAGCACCGGGGAGCTGTTTTTT
.	.	TRBV13	TRBJ2-1	CASSSTGASYNEQFF	TGTGCCAGCAGCTCGACAGGCGCCTCCTACAATGAGCAGTTCTTC
.	.	TRBV18	TRBJ1-1	CASSPSLGDTEAFF	TGTGCCAGCTCACCAAGTCTGGGCGACACTGAAGCTTTCTTT
.	.	TRBV7-8	TRBJ2-5	CASSLARETIKETQYF	TGTGCCAGCAGCTTAGCCCGAGAAACGATCAAAGAGACCCAGTACTTC
.	few	TRBV6-1	TRBJ1-2	CASSEFEENYGYTF	TGTGCCAGCAGTGAATTCGAGGAGAACTATGGCTACACCTTC
.	.	TRBV27	TRBJ1-5	CASSLSGQGNQPQHF	TGTGCCAGCAGTTTATCTGGTCAGGGAAATCAGCCCCAGCATTTT
.	.	TRBV19	TRBJ2-7	CASSIRPRGYEQYF	TGTGCCAGTAGTATCCGGCCCAGGGGCTACGAGCAGTACTTC
.	.	TRBV23-1	TRBJ2-7	CASSTQGRPYEQYF	TGCGCCAGCAGCACTCAGGGGCGTCCCTACGAGCAGTACTTC
TRBD2	few	TRBV2	TRBJ2-5	CASSGPTSGVMETQYF	TGTGCCAGCAGTGGCCCTACTAGCGGGGTTATGGAGACCCAGTACTTC
.	.	TRBV27	TRBJ2-7	CASSFQGGYEQYF	TGTGCCAGCAGTTTCCAGGGTGGATACGAGCAGTACTTC
.	.	TRBV7-8	TRBJ1-4	CASSPRVPNRGANEKLFF	TGTGCCAGCAGCCCTCGGGTCCCCAACCGAGGAGCCAATGAAAAACTGTTTTTT
.	.	TRBV7-2	TRBJ2-2	CASSLGGAGELFF	TGTGCCAGCAGCTTAGGGGGGGCCGGGGAGCTGTTTTTT
TRBD1	.	TRBV9	TRBJ1-1	CASSVSGGAPDTEAFF	TGTGCCAGCAGCGTCTCAGGGGGCGCGCCGGACACTGAAGCTTTCTTT
.	once	TRBV29-1	TRBJ1-5	CSVIGGDQPQHF	TGCAGCGTGATCGGGGGGGATCAGCCCCAGCATTTT
TRBD1	.	TRBV25-1	TRBJ1-1	CASSAPGQFTEAFF	TGTGCCAGCAGTGCGCCGGGACAGTTCACTGAAGCTTTCTTT
.	.	TRBV30	TRBJ1-1	CAWSQGNTEAFF	TGTGCCTGGAGCCAGGGGAACACTGAAGCTTTCTTT
TRBD2	.	TRBV11-1	TRBJ2-1	CASSLLRGGGVYNEQFF	TGTGCCAGCAGCTTACTCCGGGGCGGGGGGGTATACAATGAGCAGTTCTTC
TRBD2	.	TRBV19	TRBJ2-1	CASSRASGNNEQFF	TGTGCCAGTAGTAGGGCTAGCGGGAACAATGAGCAGTTCTTC
.	.	TRBV25-1	TRBJ1-5	CASSVPGQPQHF	TGTGCCAGCAGTGTACCGGGACAGCCCCAGCATTTT
.	.	TRBV27	TRBJ2-7	CASSFGDSSYEQYF	TGTGCCAGCAGTTTTGGGGACTCGTCCTACGAGCAGTACTTC
TRBD2	.	TRBV5-6	TRBJ2-2	CASSPTGLAGATTGELFF	TGTGCCAGCAGCCCGACGGGACTAGCGGGAGCTACCACCGGGGAGCTGTTTTTT
.	.	TRBV4-1	TRBJ2-3	CASSQESGPPTDTQYF	TGCGCCAGCAGCCAAGAAAGCGGGCCACCCACAGATACGCAGTATTTT
TRBD2	.	TRBV30	TRBJ2-7	CALKGLAGYEQYF	TGTGCCTTGAAGGGACTAGCGGGGTACGAGCAGTACTTC
TRBD1	.	TRBV10-3	TRBJ2-7	CASSAGQGPTYEQYF	TGTGCCAGCAGTGCCGGACAGGGTCCCACCTACGAGCAGTACTTC
TRBD1	.	TRBV6-5	TRBJ1-3	CASSWTGGLGDTIYF	TGTGCCAGCAGCTGGACAGGGGGACTCGGGGACACCATATATTTT
TRBD1	.	TRBV28	TRBJ1-4	CASSSLLEGASEKLFF	TGTGCCAGCAGTTCCCTACTGGAGGGGGCTTCAGAAAAACTGTTTTTT
TRBD1	.	TRBV9	TRBJ2-1	CASSVATGYPYNEQFF	TGTGCCAGCAGCGTAGCGACAGGGTACCCTTACAATGAGCAGTTCTTC
.	.	TRBV2	TRBJ2-2	CASSEVEAGNTGELFF	TGTGCCAGCAGTGAGGTGGAGGCAGGGAACACCGGGGAGCTGTTTTTT
.	.	TRBV11-2	TRBJ2-2	CASNHIPPGSGELFF	TGTGCCAGCAACCACATACCGCCTGGGAGTGGGGAGCTGTTTTTT
.	.	TRBV5-6	TRBJ2-4	CASSPGAAGAKNIQYF	TGTGCCAGCAGCCCTGGAGCGGCGGGAGCCAAAAACATTCAGTACTTC
.	.	TRBV10-2	TRBJ2-1	CASSELGSSYNEQFF	TGCGCCAGCAGTGAGTTGGGGAGCTCCTACAATGAGCAGTTCTTC
.	.	TRBV7-7	TRBJ2-7	CASSELGGGEQYF	TGTGCCAGCAGCGAATTGGGAGGGGGCGAGCAGTACTTC